The sequence of this TCR beta chain was determined in a study of T cell changes during pregnancy in multiple sclerosis (dated by TCRdb to between 2019 and 2020). Looking at the study overall: The study looked at changes in the T cell repertoire across pregnancy in women with multiple sclerosis.

In regard to this clone: The antigen this receptor binds is unknown. No much larger clone is present one base from it, and per-base qualities are unavailable.

Trimmed from V: 1 base; trimmed from J: 4 bases; junction bases lacking a gene match: 9. Including the terminal cysteine and phenylalanine, the CDR3 comprises 17 residues. Only the CDR3 portion is preserved as DNA: 51 bases, with reading frame beginning at the first base. From the germline V gene, CDR1 is SGDLS and CDR2 is YYNGEE. Library preparation used the immunoSEQ multiplex PCR assay. What TCRdb holds here is the immuneACCESS table cut down to in-frame rearrangements. Part of the clones is not present; checked against another copy, under half of the missing clones reflect an unresolved V gene, and the others are unexplained. The sample data list around 80,000 clones, and more than 90% of these were observed just once. Jointly, the top ten make up roughly 1.2% of the sample.

The sequencing used peripheral blood, collected in the second trimester of pregnancy. The TCR sequence derives from a female donor with multiple sclerosis, enrolled in a pregnancy study. Here the chain combines TRBV9 and TRBJ1-3; 9 junctional bases match TRBD1. This receptor carries the CDR3 CASSVHPGTGLGNTIYF. The base sequence is TGTGCCAGCAGCGTACACCCCGGGACAGGGCTGGGAAACACCATATATTTT.